These T cell receptor beta chains were read from a single sample in a study of blood T cell repertoires in COVID-19. TCRdb's copy holds only in-frame clones and misses some; the assay was immunoSEQ multiplex PCR. This repertoire shows approximately 250,000 clones, roughly 84% found once; its top ten account for 6.5% to 9%. Sequencing used peripheral blood. These TCRs come from a woman aged 50 to 65 with acute or convalescent COVID-19. The CDR3 runs from the conserved cysteine through the conserved F or W. Each record gives: clone size, J gene, V gene, D gene, CDR3 DNA, CDR3 protein. The D gene is left open where the match is weak. Part of the rows lack a size; the others show once, few, many or a class for expanded clones.

>.|TRBJ2-2|TRBV5-6|TRBD1
TGTGCCAGCAGCTACACTGGGACAGGGGTACCCGGGGAGCTGTTTTTT
CASSYTGTGVPGELFF
>.|TRBJ1-5|TRBV18|.
TGTGCCAGCTCACCGGGTCGGGGCAATCAGCCCCAGCATTTT
CASSPGRGNQPQHF
>.|TRBJ2-2|TRBV3-1/TRBV3-2|.
TGTGCCAGCAGCCAAGCGGGGAACACCGGGGAGCTGTTTTTT
CASSQAGNTGELFF
>.|TRBJ1-1|TRBV28|.
TGTGCCAGCAGTTCGCCGGTCCGGACAGTGGCTTTCTTT
CASSSPVRTVAFF
>once|TRBJ1-1|TRBV6-5|.
TGTGCCAGCAGCTCCCTTTTCCTCCCTGAAGCTTTCTTT
CASSSLFLPEAFF
>few|TRBJ2-7|TRBV5-4|.
TGTGCCAGCAGCTTGGCCATGGGACTGACCTCCTACGAGCAGTACTTC
CASSLAMGLTSYEQYF
>once|TRBJ1-1|TRBV7-9|.
TGTGCCAGCAGCTTAACGGACAGTGAAGCTTTCTTT
CASSLTDSEAFF
>.|TRBJ2-3|TRBV6-1|.
TGTGCCAGCAGTGATACGGGTTATACGCAGTATTTT
CASSDTGYTQYF
>.|TRBJ2-5|TRBV5-8|.
TGTGCCAGCAGACCCCGAACTCAACCCCAAGAGACCCAGTACTTC
CASRPRTQPQETQYF
>.|TRBJ2-2|TRBV25-1|TRBD1
TGTGCCAGCAGTGAACGTAGGGGGCCCACGAACACCGGGGAGCTGTTTTTT
CASSERRGPTNTGELFF
>few|TRBJ1-2|TRBV9|.
TGTGCCAGCAGCGTAGATGGGCCCTATGGCTACACCTTC
CASSVDGPYGYTF
>once|TRBJ1-1|TRBV7-6|TRBD1
TGTGCCAGCAGCTTGACAGGGGGCACTGAAGCTTTCTTT
CASSLTGGTEAFF
>.|TRBJ1-2|TRBV6-5|.
TGTGCCAGCAGTTGCCTCAATTGCGGGGTTTACGGCTACACCTTC
CASSCLNCGVYGYTF
>.|TRBJ2-7|TRBV2|.
TGTGCCAGCAGTCCAGGGTCCTTACTCCTCTACGAGCAGTACTTC
CASSPGSLLLYEQYF
>.|TRBJ1-6|TRBV7-8|TRBD1
TGTGCCAGCAACGTCGTGGGACAGGGGCGTTCACCCCTCCACTTT
CASNVVGQGRSPLHF
>.|TRBJ2-3|TRBV14|TRBD2
TGTGCCAGCAGCCGGGAGGGTGGAGCAGATACGCAGTATTTT
CASSREGGADTQYF
>.|TRBJ2-6|TRBV28|TRBD1
TGTGCCAGCAGCCCTAGGACAGGGACTTCTAGGGCCAACGTCCTGACTTTC
CASSPRTGTSRANVLTF
>.|TRBJ2-1|TRBV7-9|TRBD2
TGTGCCAGCATCCGCGACTCTGGACTAGCGGGGGGCAATGAGCAGTTCTTC
CASIRDSGLAGGNEQFF
>once|TRBJ2-1|TRBV28|TRBD2
TGTGCCAGCAGTTTATACGGCCTAGCGGGAGCCAATGAGCAGTTCTTC
CASSLYGLAGANEQFF
>few|TRBJ1-5|TRBV12-2|.
TGTGCAAGTCGCCCTTCAGGTTTCCTGCCTCCAGGGTACCGGCCAAATCAGCCCCAGCATTTT
CASRPSGFLPPGYRPNQPQHF
>.|TRBJ2-2|TRBV14|.
TGTGCCAGGACAGGCTGGACCGGGGAGCTGTTTTTT
CARTGWTGELFF
>.|TRBJ2-1|TRBV15|.
TGTGCCACCAGCAGCCAGAACAGGTACAATGAGCAGTTCTTC
CATSSQNRYNEQFF
>.|TRBJ1-5|TRBV5-6|TRBD1
TGTGCCAGCAGCTATGGGACAGGGAGGTTTGGCAATCAGCCCCAGCATTTT
CASSYGTGRFGNQPQHF
>.|TRBJ2-3|TRBV14|TRBD2
TGTGCCAGCAGCCATCAGACTAGCGGGAGAATTGCGCAGTATTTT
CASSHQTSGRIAQYF
>.|TRBJ2-1|TRBV7-2|TRBD2
TGTGCCAGCAGCGCTGGACTAGCGGACAATGAGCAGTTCTTC
CASSAGLADNEQFF
>once|TRBJ1-2|TRBV12-3/TRBV12-4|.
TGTGCCAGCAGCTCCAGGGGCAGCTATGGCTACACCTTC
CASSSRGSYGYTF
>.|TRBJ1-2|TRBV4-1|.
TGCGCCAGCAGCCACCCGGCGGCGGATGGCTACACCTTC
CASSHPAADGYTF
>.|TRBJ1-4|TRBV6-4|.
TGTGCCAGCAGCGCTCCGGGACACGTAAATGAAAAACTGTTTTTT
CASSAPGHVNEKLFF
>.|TRBJ1-3|TRBV7-2|.
TGTGCCAGCAGCCGGGTTCGCTCCTCTGGAAACACCATATATTTT
CASSRVRSSGNTIYF
>.|TRBJ1-5|TRBV27|.
TGTGCCAGCAGTTTCCTCAATCAGCCCCAGCATTTT
CASSFLNQPQHF
>.|TRBJ1-5|TRBV2|.
TGTGCCAGCAGTGAATGGCCAGTTTGGCCCCAGCATTTT
CASSEWPVWPQHF
>.|TRBJ1-4|TRBV30|.
TGTGCCTGGGCTTCGTGGGCGGAAAAACTGTTTTTT
CAWASWAEKLFF
>few|TRBJ1-5|TRBV19|.
TGTGCCAGTAGTATGGGCAGGGGCGAGAGACAGCCCCAGCATTTT
CASSMGRGERQPQHF
>.|TRBJ2-4|TRBV5-1|TRBD1
TGCGCCAGCAGCAACATGCCGGGACAGGGGATCCAAAACATTCAGTACTTC
CASSNMPGQGIQNIQYF
>.|TRBJ2-1|TRBV20-1|.
TGCAGTGCTAGCCAGGGTAATGAGCAGTTCTTC
CSASQGNEQFF
>once|TRBJ2-3|TRBV4-1|TRBD1
TGCGCCAGCAGCCAAGAGGGGAACCAGGGGGCTTCAGATACGCAGTATTTT
CASSQEGNQGASDTQYF
>.|TRBJ2-7|TRBV9|.
TGTGCCAGCAGCCCAGACGGGACTGGATACGAGCAGTACTTC
CASSPDGTGYEQYF
>.|TRBJ2-5|TRBV30|TRBD2
TGTGCCTGGAGTGGACTAGCGGATGGGTCTTACCAAGAGACCCAGTACTTC
CAWSGLADGSYQETQYF
>.|TRBJ2-3|TRBV30|TRBD1
TGTGCCTGGAGCCAGACAGGGCTCGATACGCAGTATTTT
CAWSQTGLDTQYF
>.|TRBJ1-1|TRBV3-1/TRBV3-2|TRBD1
TGTGCCAGCAGCACGACAGGGGGGAACACTGAAGCTTTCTTT
CASSTTGGNTEAFF
>.|TRBJ2-2|TRBV28|.
TGTGCCAGCAGTACGGGACTCCCGAGTTTTTTT
CASSTGLPSFF
>.|TRBJ2-1|TRBV9|.
TGTGCCAGCAGCACAAGGACTAATCATGAGCAGTTCTTC
CASSTRTNHEQFF